This T cell receptor beta chain was recorded in a study of blood T cells in healthy people across ages (dated by TCRdb to about 2015). For context, the study as a whole: In model experiments, roughly one uniquely barcoded TCR beta cDNA molecule per two T cells was captured by template switching. The donors were divided into four age groups: young (average about 16 years), middle-aged (about 40), aged (approximately 64) and long-lived (about 90). Using the same blood draw, the study looked at two additional independent replicas of 1 million unique cDNA reads for two donors, one aged 18 to 29 and the other aged 80 or older. To track age-related changes in TCR beta repertoire diversity, the study relied on deep sequencing normalized with unique cDNA molecular identifiers.

The germline V gene yields SGDLS for CDR1 and YYNGEE for CDR2. Compared with germline, V lacks 0 bases and J lacks 6 bases; bases without a gene match: 4. The CDR3 has 14 amino acids, counting the end cysteine and phenylalanine. The read is trimmed to its CDR3 DNA, 42 bases read in frame from base 1. The donors were roughly 40 Caucasian individuals from Russia, aged roughly 6 to 90 years, who were systemically healthy. Roughly 11 milliliters of peripheral blood were drawn from each donor into EDTA-treated Vacutainer tubes. Ficoll-Paque density-gradient centrifugation was used to isolate PBMCs, with at least 6.5 million obtained per sample. Trizol reagent was used to extract total RNA from the PBMCs, yielding at least 5.5 micrograms per sample. For every donor, flow cytometry on a PBMC aliquot measured the percentage of naive CD45RAhigh/CD27high T cells. Libraries were built with 5' RACE. This sample was sequenced with an Illumina HiSeq 2500. A second PCR of roughly 7 to 12 cycles was run with a J-beta primer mix and a sample-barcoded 5' primer. A template-switch 5' adaptor carrying 12 random nucleotides introduced a unique molecular identifier onto each TCR beta cDNA molecule. Each sample yielded at least 2.5 million CDR3-containing paired-end reads. First-strand cDNA was synthesized from all RNA with the Mint cDNA synthesis kit, primed by a TRBC-specific oligonucleotide. Following uracil-DNA glycosylase treatment, a first 18-cycle PCR with universal primers M1SS and BC2_uni_R was performed on all cDNA. The study's own analysis went as follows. For normalization, 1 million high-quality reads, each with a distinct molecular identifier, were randomly selected from each sample. Instead of being binned into consensus sequences, reads that shared molecular identifiers were thrown out. MiTCR, run with a Q25 quality threshold and the strictest error-elimination algorithm, handled CDR3 identification, clonotype clustering and error correction. A nonparametric unseen species model with Euler transformation was used to estimate a lower bound on total TCR beta diversity. TCRdb cleaned the public reads at Q25 with fastp, built clones with MiXCR and kept in-frame beta chains. Entries that share a CDR3 protein sequence are merged under the most common genes and DNA. The V and J calls were not made by the authors but by TCRdb's processing. The sample yields roughly 800,000 distinct CDR3 sequences; 20% to 25% were counted once. 3.7% of the sample goes to the ten largest clones.

Concerning this clonotype: Its antigen target is currently unknown. Base qualities were left out, and no much larger clone turns up one base away.

Broad study findings and their caveats: Bulk unsorted PBMC profiling prevented conclusive comparison of naive and antigen-experienced compartments. Because donor CMV infection status was unknown, age-related changes in expanded clonotypes were potentially confounded. Compared with the aged group, the long-lived group had more naive CD4+ T cells, fewer expanded clones and increased TCR diversity, a pattern suggesting age selection. Observed TCR beta diversity correlated strongly with the percentage of naive T cells measured by flow cytometry. Estimates of total diversity based on one million sequenced T cells were regarded as lower bounds and as underestimates. As age increased, observed TCR beta diversity per million T cells dropped in a roughly linear way, and a significant reduction was already evident by age roughly 40.

This sample was shared with a second study, whose subject was T cells of mothers and their children. The second study reports: The donors were nine systemically healthy Caucasian individuals, made up of three mothers and their six children. cDNA synthesis used all of the extracted RNA, with approximately 1.4 ug of RNA in each 15 ul reaction. In the second PCR, the M1S primer introduced both the sample barcodes and 2-4 random nucleotides. Over 8.5 million TCR beta CDR3 reads were obtained for each mother, and approximately 3.2 million reads were obtained for each child. Thymic selection similarly shapes TCR recombination output in related and unrelated pairs, with minor effect from inherited differences. Normalized repertoire overlap in related mother-child pairs was always slightly higher than in unrelated mother-child pairs, but the difference was never significant. Persistent microchimeric T cell clones were not detected, at a sensitivity of around 95 clones per million clonotypes. Deep NGS was used in the study to compare the TCR beta repertoires of mothers and children and to look for features that separate related mother-child pairs from unrelated individuals. The mean age was roughly 36 +/- 4 years for the mothers and about 12 +/- 4 years for the children. Libraries were sequenced on Illumina HiSeq 2000 with 100+100 nt paired-end reads after adapter ligation with NEBNext reagents. To prevent cross-contamination, the mother and child libraries were prepared a month apart and were sequenced in separate runs. Between about 500,000 and 2,300,000 distinct TCR beta clonotypes were identified per donor. Naive TCR beta clonotypes were estimated from low-frequency clonotypes matched to each donor's FACS-determined naive share, without sorting.

The rearrangement joined TRBV9 to TRBJ2-7; the junction holds 9 bases that match TRBD1. Sequenced material: blood. The clonotype was recovered from a boy aged 5-17 years in good health. The DNA is as follows: TGTGCCAGCAGCGTAGGGGGACAGGGTAGCGAGCAGTACTTC. Translation gives CASSVGGQGSEQYF.